The source of this TCR beta chain is a study of cytomegalovirus exposure and HLA in healthy donors. Study results and limitations: In all likelihood, a cluster of highly shared sequence variants was a sequencing artifact.

As concerns this clone: Its antigen is as yet unknown.

This CDR3 region has 12 residues. Trimming took off 5 bases at V and 2 bases at J, with 7 bases between the two ends. In germline, CDR1 is SEHNR, CDR2 FQNEAQ (reference sequence). Primers included in the PCR were 60 Vbeta and 13 Jbeta primers. The protocol was immunoSEQ multiplex PCR, while the TCRdb copy is restricted to in-frame clones and leaves out a portion. The table has about 82,000 clones, approximately 81% seen once; the top ten hold 6.2%. The clonotype originates from a woman between 45 and 60 years old in good health and CMV-seropositive. The sample was PBMCs. V usage is TRBV7-9 and J usage is TRBJ2-7, with D unclear. Written as DNA, the CDR3 is TGTGCCAGCAGCCCCGCAGCCTACGAGCAGTACTTC. This translates into CASSPAAYEQYF. The entire variable domain, with the rest obtained from reference TRBV7-9 and TRBJ2-7, is as follows: DTGVSQNPRHKITKRGQNVTFRCDPISEHNRLYWYRQTLGQGPEFLTYFQNEAQLEKSRLLSDRFSAERPKGSFSTLEIQRTEQGDSAMYLCASSPAAYEQYFGPGTRLTVT.